The 21 T cell receptor beta chains in this list originate from one sample, sequenced in a study of T cells in Graves' hyperthyroidism and ophthalmopathy. Amplification targeted TCR beta CDR3 regions from RNA transcripts. In the first-round RT-PCR of the TCR CDR3, the HTBI primer set was used. A single record per CDR3 protein comes from TCRdb applying MiXCR to the multiplex PCR reads. The sample lists 500,000 to 600,000 distinct CDR3 sequences; roughly 17% were seen once. The sequenced sample was blood. The receptors were sampled from a woman aged 18-35 years with Graves' hyperthyroidism.

The V gene is TRBV12-3 or TRBV12-4, the J gene TRBJ1-2, with 10 bases lining up with TRBD1. The ends lost 4 bases at V and 6 bases at J; junction bases unmatched: 5. There are 14 residues in the CDR3. The CDR3, as DNA: TGTGCCAGCAGTTGGGACAGGGGATTCAATGGCTACACCTTC. As protein: CASSWDRGFNGYTF.

This clonotype was counted ten times or more. The V gene is TRBV20-1, the J gene TRBJ2-5; D might be TRBD2 (5 bases). V lost 0 bases and J 4 bases, leaving 6 bases between the germline ends. Germline V gene sequence: CDR1 DFQATT, CDR2 SNEGSKA (reference sequence). This CDR3 is built from 12 residues. The CDR3, as DNA: TGCAGTGCTAGAGAAGGAGGAGAGACCCAGTACTTC. This translates into CSAREGGETQYF.

A few counts support this clonotype. CDR3 in amino acids: CASSKRAIPGTAGELFF. DNA of the CDR3: TGTGCCAGCAGCAAAAGGGCGATACCCGGGACAGCCGGGGAGCTGTTTTTT. V is TRBV7-3 and J is TRBJ2-2, with 7 bases identical to TRBD1. There are 17 residues in the CDR3. Looked up from germline, CDR1 is SGHTA and CDR2 is FQGTGA. V was pared by 5 bases and J by 6 bases, with 15 bases of the junction left unmatched. Drawing the rest from reference TRBV7-3 and TRBJ2-2, the complete variable domain is GAGVSQTPSNKVTEKGKYVELRCDPISGHTALYWYRQSLGQGPEFLIYFQGTGAADDSGLPNDRFFAVRPEGSVSTLKIQRTERGDSAVYLCASSKRAIPGTAGELFFGEGSRLTVL.

There are many counts of this clonotype. This sequence joins TRBV12-3 or TRBV12-4 and TRBJ2-7; 9 bases are shared with TRBD2. The CDR3 has 15 residues. V lost 6 bases, J lost 3 bases, and 9 bases stayed unmatched. Here the CDR3 reads CASRIQRGAVYEQYF. The CDR3 coding sequence is TGTGCCAGCAGGATCCAGCGGGGGGCTGTCTACGAGCAGTACTTC.

The V and J genes are TRBV18 and TRBJ1-1; no reliable D call. V lost 3 bases, J lost 6 bases, and 11 bases lay in between. There are 13 residues in the CDR3. CDR1 and CDR2 from the germline V gene are KGHSH and LQKENI. The CDR3 spells CASSPPGKAEAFF. CDR3 nucleotide sequence: TGTGCCAGCTCACCGCCGGGAAAGGCTGAAGCTTTCTTT.

The rearrangement uses TRBV6-1 and TRBJ1-1; possible D gene TRBD1, 5 bases. CDR3 length equals 14 residues. V was trimmed by 3 bases and J by 1 base, leaving 9 bases between them. Germline CDR1 reads MNHNS; CDR2 reads SASEGT. The CDR3 DNA reads TGTGCCAGCAGTGAGGACACCGCGAACACTGAAGCTTTCTTT. This translates into CASSEDTANTEAFF.

This clonotype was seen a handful of times. The chain employs TRBV6-1 and TRBJ2-2; either TRBD1 or TRBD2 may supply D (6 bases each). CDR1 MNHNS and CDR2 SASEGT come from the germline V gene. V was cut by 6 bases and J by 1 base, with 18 bases left in between. There are 17 residues in the CDR3. This CDR3 reads CASSPLGGGVNTGELFF. The CDR3 DNA is TGTGCCAGCAGCCCTCTCGGGGGCGGGGTGAACACCGGGGAGCTGTTTTTT.

There are many counts of this clonotype. V usage is TRBV5-1 and J usage is TRBJ2-7; 7 positions agree with TRBD2. Trimming at V came to 0 bases and at J to 4 bases, leaving 4 bases not matched to a gene. This CDR3 region has 14 residues. The germline V gene encodes CDR1 SGHRS and CDR2 YFSETQ. The CDR3 region has the DNA TGCGCCAGCAGCTTGGTGGCGGGAGAGTACGAGCAGTACTTC. Protein: CASSLVAGEYEQYF.

The rearrangement uses TRBV29-1 and TRBJ2-3; 11 positions agree with TRBD2. Germline V CDR1 and CDR2: SQVTM, ANQGSEA. The junction had 9 bases not matched to a gene; V was cut back by 7 bases and J by 6 bases. This CDR3 has 14 residues. CDR3 in DNA: TGCAGCGCCGCCGGGACTAGCGGTCCGGATACGCAGTATTTT. It codes for CSAAGTSGPDTQYF.

This clonotype was seen only once. J is TRBJ1-5 and V is TRBV7-2; 7 bases are shared with TRBD1. Per germline, CDR1 SGHTA and CDR2 FQGNSA. V lost 5 bases and J lost 3; bases outside the gene matches: 4. There are 14 residues in the CDR3. CDR3 region: CASSPDRVNQPQHF. The CDR3 DNA reads as TGTGCCAGCAGCCCTGACAGGGTCAATCAGCCCCAGCATTTT.

The chain couples TRBV12-5 to TRBJ2-1; tentatively, D is TRBD1 (6 bases). The germline V gene encodes CDR1 LGHNT and CDR2 FRNRAP. V gave up 3 bases and J gave up 4 bases, with 19 bases separating them. CDR3 size: 17 residues. The CDR3: CASGFLLRQDQYNEQFF. For the CDR3, the DNA is TGTGCTAGTGGTTTCCTCTTACGACAGGACCAATACAATGAGCAGTTCTTC.

The chain employs TRBV10-1 and TRBJ2-2; 7 bases are shared with TRBD1. CDR3 length equals 14 residues. With 3 bases clipped from V and 5 bases from J, the junction kept 3 bases outside the gene matches. Germline CDR1 WNHNN, CDR2 SYGVQD (reference sequence). This chain's CDR3 is CASSDDRATGELFF. The CDR3 nucleotides are TGCGCCAGCAGTGACGACAGGGCTACCGGGGAGCTGTTTTTT.

This chain connects TRBV24-1 to TRBJ2-3; 7 bases line up with TRBD2. Germline CDR1 is KGHDR and CDR2 is SFDVKD. With 7 bases clipped from V and 0 bases from J, the junction kept 6 bases outside the gene matches. The CDR3 length is 15 residues. CDR3 nucleotides: TGTGCCACCAGCCAGGGAGCGGGAAGCACAGATACGCAGTATTTT. Translated: CATSQGAGSTDTQYF.

The chain links TRBV5-1 to TRBJ1-1, with TRBD1 identical over 9 bases. The germline V gene has CDR1 SGHRS and CDR2 YFSETQ. This CDR3 has 13 residues. Trimming at V came to 7 bases and at J to 5 bases, leaving 6 bases not matched to a gene. DNA for the CDR3: TGCGCCAGCCAGCGACAGGGGGGGACTGAAGCTTTCTTT. Protein: CASQRQGGTEAFF. The full variable domain, with the rest looked up from reference TRBV5-1 and TRBJ1-1, is KAGVTQTPRYLIKTRGQQVTLSCSPISGHRSVSWYQQTPGQGLQFLFEYFSETQRNKGNFPGRFSGRQFSNSRSEMNVSTLELGDSALYLCASQRQGGTEAFFGQGTRLTVV.

The V and J genes are TRBV10-3 and TRBJ2-3; 7 positions agree with TRBD1. There are 14 residues in the CDR3. Germline CDR1 and CDR2: ENHRY and SYGVKD. The trim removed 11 bases at V and 3 bases at J, leaving 11 bases unmatched. CDR3 in DNA: TGTGCCTCTCGTACCAGGGGGTTGACAGATACGCAGTATTTT. Its protein is CASRTRGLTDTQYF.

This chain joins TRBV19 and TRBJ2-1; 8 nucleotides line up with TRBD1. V was clipped by 9 bases and J by 0 bases; unmatched bases: 10. This CDR3 comprises 16 residues. The germline CDR1 and CDR2 sequences are LNHDA and SQIVND (reference sequence). The CDR3 spells CASHRTGHLSYNEQFF. The CDR3 DNA follows: TGTGCCAGCCACAGGACAGGGCATCTCTCCTACAATGAGCAGTTCTTC.

The chain combines TRBV29-1 with TRBJ2-5; D possibly uses TRBD1 or TRBD2 (8 bases each). Germline values: CDR1 SQVTM, CDR2 ANQGSEA. The CDR3 is 15 amino acids. The CDR3 region has the DNA TGCACCGGGGGGGGACAGGCTCCTATAGGGAAGACCCAGTACTTC. This codes for CTGGGQAPIGKTQYF.

Ten or more counts support this clonotype. The V gene is TRBV7-9, the J gene TRBJ1-1, with 7 bases matching TRBD1. Germline V CDR1 and CDR2: SEHNR, FQNEAQ (reference sequence). The CDR3 extends over 14 amino acids. V gave up 2 bases and J gave up 5 bases; unmatched junction bases: 5. The CDR3 loop reads CASSLRGRETEAFF. The CDR3 bases are TGTGCCAGCAGCTTAAGGGGGCGCGAAACTGAAGCTTTCTTT.

The chain is built from TRBV4-1 and TRBJ2-7; TRBD1 matches at 9 bases. The ends lost 8 bases at V and 3 bases at J; junction bases unmatched: 14. The CDR3 contains 16 residues. The V gene's germline CDR1 is MGHRA and CDR2 YSYEKL. The CDR3 loop reads CASRSYAGQGFYEQYF. CDR3 in DNA: TGCGCCAGCCGATCTTATGCGGGACAGGGATTCTACGAGCAGTACTTC.

The chain couples TRBV28 to TRBJ1-6; tentatively, D is TRBD1 (6 bases). Per the germline V gene, CDR1 is MDHEN and CDR2 is SYDVKM. The CDR3 spans 16 residues. Trimming cost V 5 bases and J 4 bases, with 15 bases left between them. CDR3 in amino acids: CASSTQGRGYNSPLHF. The CDR3 DNA sequence: TGTGCCAGCAGTACCCAGGGCAGGGGTTATAATTCACCCCTCCACTTT.

This clonotype has at least ten counts. This chain joins TRBV18 and TRBJ1-2; D call uncertain. Germline lookup yields CDR1 KGHSH and CDR2 LQKENI. Trimming pared 3 bases from V and 1 base from J, leaving 12 bases between. The CDR3 runs to 15 residues. Written as DNA, the CDR3 is TGTGCCAGCTCACCCGCAGCGGTATTTAACTATGGCTACACCTTC. Translation: CASSPAAVFNYGYTF. Looking up the rest from reference TRBV18 and TRBJ1-2 gives the full variable domain: NAGVMQNPRHLVRRRGQEARLRCSPMKGHSHVYWYRQLPEEGLKFMVYLQKENIIDESGMPKERFSAEFPKEGPSILRIQQVVRGDSAAYFCASSPAAVFNYGYTFGSGTRLTVV.